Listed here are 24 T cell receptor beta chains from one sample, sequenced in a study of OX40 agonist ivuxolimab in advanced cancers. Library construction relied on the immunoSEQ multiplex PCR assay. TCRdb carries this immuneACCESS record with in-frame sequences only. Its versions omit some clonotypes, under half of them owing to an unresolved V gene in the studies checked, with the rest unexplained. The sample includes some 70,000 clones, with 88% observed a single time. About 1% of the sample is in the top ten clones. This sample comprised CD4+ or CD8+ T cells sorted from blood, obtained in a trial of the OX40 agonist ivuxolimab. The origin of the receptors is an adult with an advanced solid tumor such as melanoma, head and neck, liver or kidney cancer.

CDR3 coding DNA: TGCGCCAGCAGCTCCGGAGTAGGGGTAAGGGCAGATACGCAGTATTTT. It codes for CASSSGVGVRADTQYF. The gene calls are TRBV5-1 and TRBJ2-3, with D possibly TRBD1 on 5 matching bases. CDR3 length: 16 amino acids. Germline CDR1 reads SGHRS; CDR2 reads YFSETQ. The V gene lost 3 bases and the J gene lost 4 bases, with 18 bases spanning the gap. The variable domain in full, with the rest retrieved from reference TRBV5-1 and TRBJ2-3, is KAGVTQTPRYLIKTRGQQVTLSCSPISGHRSVSWYQQTPGQGLQFLFEYFSETQRNKGNFPGRFSGRQFSNSRSEMNVSTLELGDSALYLCASSSGVGVRADTQYFGPGTRLTVL.

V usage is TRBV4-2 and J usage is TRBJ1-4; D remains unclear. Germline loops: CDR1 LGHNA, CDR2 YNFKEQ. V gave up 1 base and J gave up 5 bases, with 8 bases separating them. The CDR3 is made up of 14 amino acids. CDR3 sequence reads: CASSQVGHNEKLFF. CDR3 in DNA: TGTGCCAGCAGCCAAGTTGGCCACAATGAAAAACTGTTTTTT.

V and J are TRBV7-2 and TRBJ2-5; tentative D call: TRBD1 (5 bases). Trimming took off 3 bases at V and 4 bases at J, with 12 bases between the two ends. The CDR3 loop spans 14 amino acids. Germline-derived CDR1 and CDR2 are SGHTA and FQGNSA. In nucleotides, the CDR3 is TGTGCCAGCAGCTTCCAGGGTGGACGAGAGACCCAGTACTTC. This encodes CASSFQGGRETQYF.

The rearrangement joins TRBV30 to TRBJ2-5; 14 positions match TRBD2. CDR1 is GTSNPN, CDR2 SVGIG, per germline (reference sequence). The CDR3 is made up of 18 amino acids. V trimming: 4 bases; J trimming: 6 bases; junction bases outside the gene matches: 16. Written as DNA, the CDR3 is TGTGCCTGGACCGGGTCTAGGACTAGCGGGGGGCGCGGAAAGACCCAGTACTTC. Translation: CAWTGSRTSGGRGKTQYF.

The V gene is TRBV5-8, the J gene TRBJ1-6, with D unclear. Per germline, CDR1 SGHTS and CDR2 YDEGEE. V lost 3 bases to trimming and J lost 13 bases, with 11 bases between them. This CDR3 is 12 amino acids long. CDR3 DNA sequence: TGTGCCAGCAGCTACGGACGGACGCCCCTCCACTTT. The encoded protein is CASSYGRTPLHF.

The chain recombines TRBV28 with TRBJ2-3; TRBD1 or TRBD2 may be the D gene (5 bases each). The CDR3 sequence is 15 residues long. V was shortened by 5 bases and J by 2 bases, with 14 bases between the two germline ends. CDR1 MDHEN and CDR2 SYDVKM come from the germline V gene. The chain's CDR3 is CASSRNRGYTDTQYF. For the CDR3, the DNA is TGTGCCAGCAGTCGTAATCGGGGCTACACAGATACGCAGTATTTT.

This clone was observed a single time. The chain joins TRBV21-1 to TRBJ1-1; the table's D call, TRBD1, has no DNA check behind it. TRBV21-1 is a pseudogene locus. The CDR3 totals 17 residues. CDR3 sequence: CASSRPPTDRGNTEAFF. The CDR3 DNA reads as TGTGCCAGCAGCCGGCCACCGACGGACAGGGGGAACACTGAAGCTTTCTTT.

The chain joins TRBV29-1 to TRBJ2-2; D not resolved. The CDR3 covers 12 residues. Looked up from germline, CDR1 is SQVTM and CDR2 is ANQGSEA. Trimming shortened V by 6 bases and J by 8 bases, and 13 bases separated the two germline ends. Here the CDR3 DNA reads TGCAGCGTCACCCCGAAGGGAGGGGAGCTGTTTTTT. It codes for CSVTPKGGELFF.

This chain's CDR3 is CASSVDSGGQAFF. In DNA form, the CDR3 reads TGTGCCAGCAGCGTAGATTCAGGGGGCCAAGCTTTCTTT. The chain employs TRBV9 and TRBJ1-1, with 8 bases that match TRBD1. CDR1 and CDR2 (germline): SGDLS, YYNGEE. This CDR3 is 13 amino acids long. J gave up 9 bases and V 0 bases, and 4 bases lay outside the gene matches.

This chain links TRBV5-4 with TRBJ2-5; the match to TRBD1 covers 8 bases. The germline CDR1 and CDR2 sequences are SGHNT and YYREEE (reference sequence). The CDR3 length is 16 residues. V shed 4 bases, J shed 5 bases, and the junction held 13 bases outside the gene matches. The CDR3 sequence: CASSRTGMRGGETQYF. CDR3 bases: TGTGCCAGCAGCCGGACAGGGATGAGAGGCGGGGAGACCCAGTACTTC.

The CDR3 loop is CASSIVSGTLTYEQYF. The CDR3 nucleotides are TGTGCCAGTAGTATAGTTAGCGGGACCCTTACCTACGAGCAGTACTTC. This chain uses TRBV19 with TRBJ2-7; 8 positions match TRBD2. The germline V gene has CDR1 LNHDA and CDR2 SQIVND (reference sequence). The CDR3 spans 16 residues. Unmatched junction bases numbered 7, after V lost 1 base and J lost 2 bases. Using reference TRBV19 and TRBJ2-7 for the parts outside the CDR3, the full variable domain is DGGITQSPKYLFRKEGQNVTLSCEQNLNHDAMYWYRQDPGQGLRLIYYSQIVNDFQKGDIAEGYSVSREKKESFPLTVTSAQKNPTAFYLCASSIVSGTLTYEQYFGPGTRLTVT.

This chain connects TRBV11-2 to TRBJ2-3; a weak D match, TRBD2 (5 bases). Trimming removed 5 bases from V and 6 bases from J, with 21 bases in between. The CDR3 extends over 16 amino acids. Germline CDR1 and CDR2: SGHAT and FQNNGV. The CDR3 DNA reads TGTGCCAGCAGCCCGTGGACTCGCGGGCCCAGGGATACGCAGTATTTT. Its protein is CASSPWTRGPRDTQYF.

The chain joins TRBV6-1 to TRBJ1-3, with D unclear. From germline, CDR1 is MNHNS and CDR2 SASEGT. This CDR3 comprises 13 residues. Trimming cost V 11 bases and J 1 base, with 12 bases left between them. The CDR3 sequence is CAHSTGSGNTIYF. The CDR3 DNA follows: TGTGCCCACTCGACGGGATCTGGAAACACCATATATTTT.

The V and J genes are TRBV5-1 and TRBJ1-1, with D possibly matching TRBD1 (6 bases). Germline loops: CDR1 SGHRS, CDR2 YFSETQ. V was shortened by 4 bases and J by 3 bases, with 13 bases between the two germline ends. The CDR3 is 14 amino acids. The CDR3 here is CASSLGTLHTEAFF. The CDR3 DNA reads TGCGCCAGCAGCCTCGGGACATTGCACACTGAAGCTTTCTTT.

CDR3 coding DNA: TGTGCCAGCAGTGCGCATACAGGGTTCTCCTACGAGCAGTACTTC. Translation: CASSAHTGFSYEQYF. This rearrangement joins TRBV7-2 to TRBJ2-7; D is possibly TRBD1 (6 bases). This CDR3 has 15 residues. V was cut by 6 bases and J by 0 bases, with 15 bases left in between. The germline V gene has CDR1 SGHTA and CDR2 FQGNSA.

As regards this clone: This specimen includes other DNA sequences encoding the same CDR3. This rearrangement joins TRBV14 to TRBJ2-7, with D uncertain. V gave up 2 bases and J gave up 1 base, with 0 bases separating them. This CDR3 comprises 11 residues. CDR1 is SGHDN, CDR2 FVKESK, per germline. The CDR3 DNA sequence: TGTGCCAGCAGCCAATCCTACGAGCAGTACTTC. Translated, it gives CASSQSYEQYF. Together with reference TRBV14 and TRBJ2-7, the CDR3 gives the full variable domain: EAGVTQFPSHSVIEKGQTVTLRCDPISGHDNLYWYRRVMGKEIKFLLHFVKESKQDESGMPNNRFLAERTGGTYSTLKVQPAELEDSGVYFCASSQSYEQYFGPGTRLTVT.

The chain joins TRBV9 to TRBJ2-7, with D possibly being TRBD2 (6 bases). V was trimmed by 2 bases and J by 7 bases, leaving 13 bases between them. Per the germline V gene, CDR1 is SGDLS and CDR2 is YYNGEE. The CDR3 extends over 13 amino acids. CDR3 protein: CASSVLPGREQYF. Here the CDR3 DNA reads TGTGCCAGCAGCGTCTTACCGGGGAGGGAGCAGTACTTC.

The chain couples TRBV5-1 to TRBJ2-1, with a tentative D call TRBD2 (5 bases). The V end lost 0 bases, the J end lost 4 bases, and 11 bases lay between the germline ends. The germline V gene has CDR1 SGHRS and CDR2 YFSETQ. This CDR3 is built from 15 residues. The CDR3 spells CASSLGGGSYNEQFF. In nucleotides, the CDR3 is TGCGCCAGCAGCTTGGGAGGCGGGTCTTACAATGAGCAGTTCTTC.

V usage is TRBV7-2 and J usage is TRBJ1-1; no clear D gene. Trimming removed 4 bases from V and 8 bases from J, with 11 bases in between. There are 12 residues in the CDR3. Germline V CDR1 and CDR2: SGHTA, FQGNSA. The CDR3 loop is CASSSSWLEAFF. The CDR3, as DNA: TGTGCCAGCAGCTCTAGTTGGTTGGAAGCTTTCTTT. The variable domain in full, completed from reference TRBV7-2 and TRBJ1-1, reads GAGVSQSPSNKVTEKGKDVELRCDPISGHTALYWYRQSLGQGLEFLIYFQGNSAPDKSGLPSDRFSAERTGGSVSTLTIQRTQQEDSAVYLCASSSSWLEAFFGQGTRLTVV.

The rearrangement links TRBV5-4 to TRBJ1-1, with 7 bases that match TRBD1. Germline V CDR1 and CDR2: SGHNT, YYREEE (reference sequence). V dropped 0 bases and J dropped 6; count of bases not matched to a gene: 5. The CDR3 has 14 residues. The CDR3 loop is CASSLALGGPEAFF. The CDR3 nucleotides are TGTGCCAGCAGCTTGGCCCTAGGGGGCCCTGAAGCTTTCTTT.

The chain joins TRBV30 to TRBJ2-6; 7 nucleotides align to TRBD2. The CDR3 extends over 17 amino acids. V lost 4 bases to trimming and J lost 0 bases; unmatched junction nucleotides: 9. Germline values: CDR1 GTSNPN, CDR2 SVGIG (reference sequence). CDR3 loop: CAWKRRGGSSGANVLTF. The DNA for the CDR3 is TGTGCCTGGAAAAGAAGGGGCGGGAGCTCTGGGGCCAACGTCCTGACTTTC.

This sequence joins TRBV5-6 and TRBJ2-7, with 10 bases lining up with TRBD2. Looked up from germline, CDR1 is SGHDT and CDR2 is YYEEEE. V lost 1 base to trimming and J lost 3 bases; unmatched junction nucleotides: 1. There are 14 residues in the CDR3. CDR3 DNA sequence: TGTGCCAGCAGCTTGACTAGCGGGGACTACGAGCAGTACTTC. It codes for CASSLTSGDYEQYF.

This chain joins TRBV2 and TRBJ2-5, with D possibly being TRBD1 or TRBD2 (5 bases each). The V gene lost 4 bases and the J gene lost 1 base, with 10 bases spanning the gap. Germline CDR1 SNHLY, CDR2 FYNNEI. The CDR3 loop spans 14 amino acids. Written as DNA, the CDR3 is TGTGCCAGCAGTGCAGGGACCCCCCAAGAGACCCAGTACTTC. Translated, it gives CASSAGTPQETQYF.

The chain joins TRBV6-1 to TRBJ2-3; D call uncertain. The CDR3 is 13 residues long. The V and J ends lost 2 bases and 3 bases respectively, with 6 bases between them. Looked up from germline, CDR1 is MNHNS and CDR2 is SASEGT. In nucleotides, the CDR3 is TGTGCCAGCAGTGAATTTTGGACAGATACGCAGTATTTT. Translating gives CASSEFWTDTQYF.